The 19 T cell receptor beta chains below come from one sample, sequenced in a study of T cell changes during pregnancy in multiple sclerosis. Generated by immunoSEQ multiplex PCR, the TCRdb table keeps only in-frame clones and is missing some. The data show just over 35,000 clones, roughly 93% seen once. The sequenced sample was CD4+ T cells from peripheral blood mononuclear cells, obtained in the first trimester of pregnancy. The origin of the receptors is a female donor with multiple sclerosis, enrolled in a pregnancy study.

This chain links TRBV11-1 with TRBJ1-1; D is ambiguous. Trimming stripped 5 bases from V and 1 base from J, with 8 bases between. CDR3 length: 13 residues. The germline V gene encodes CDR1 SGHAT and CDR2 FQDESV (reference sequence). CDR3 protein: CASSHPGNTEAFF. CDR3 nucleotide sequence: TGTGCCAGCAGCCACCCCGGGAACACTGAAGCTTTCTTT.

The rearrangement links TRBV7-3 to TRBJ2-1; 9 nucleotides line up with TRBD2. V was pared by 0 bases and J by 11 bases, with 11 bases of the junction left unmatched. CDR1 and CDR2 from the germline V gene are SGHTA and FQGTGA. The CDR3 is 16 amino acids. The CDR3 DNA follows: TGTGCCAGCAGCTTAACCTCGGGCGGGAGGGAAATGAAGCAGTTCTTC. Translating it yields CASSLTSGGREMKQFF.

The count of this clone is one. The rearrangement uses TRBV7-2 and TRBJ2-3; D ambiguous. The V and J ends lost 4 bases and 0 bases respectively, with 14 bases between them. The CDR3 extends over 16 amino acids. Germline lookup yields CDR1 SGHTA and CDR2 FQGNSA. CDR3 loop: CASSSLAPVSTDTQYF. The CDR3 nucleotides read TGTGCCAGCAGCTCCTTAGCCCCCGTTAGCACAGATACGCAGTATTTT.

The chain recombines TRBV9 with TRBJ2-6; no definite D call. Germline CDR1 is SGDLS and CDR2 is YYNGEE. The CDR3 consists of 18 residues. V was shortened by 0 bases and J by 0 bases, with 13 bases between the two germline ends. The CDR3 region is CASSVVAGRNSGANVLTF. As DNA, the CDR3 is TGTGCCAGCAGCGTAGTTGCAGGAAGAAACTCTGGGGCCAACGTCCTGACTTTC.

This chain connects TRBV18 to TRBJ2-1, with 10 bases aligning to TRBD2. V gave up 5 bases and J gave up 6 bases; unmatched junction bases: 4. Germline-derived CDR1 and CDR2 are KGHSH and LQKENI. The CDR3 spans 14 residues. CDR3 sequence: CASSTGLASNEQFF. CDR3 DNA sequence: TGTGCCAGCTCAACGGGACTAGCGAGCAATGAGCAGTTCTTC.

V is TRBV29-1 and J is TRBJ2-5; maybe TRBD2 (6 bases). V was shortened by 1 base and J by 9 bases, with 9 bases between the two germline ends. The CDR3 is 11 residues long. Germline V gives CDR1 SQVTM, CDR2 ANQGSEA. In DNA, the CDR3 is TGCAGCGTTGAAGGGGACTGGGCCCAGTACTTC. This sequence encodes CSVEGDWAQYF.

The CDR3 is CASSLGTGPQRDGYTF. CDR3 DNA sequence: TGCGCCAGCAGCTTGGGGACAGGTCCTCAGCGGGATGGCTACACCTTC. The V gene is TRBV5-1, the J gene TRBJ1-2; 7 bases agree with TRBD1. The CDR3 runs to 16 residues. Germline V gene sequence: CDR1 SGHRS, CDR2 YFSETQ. V was pared by 0 bases and J by 6 bases, with 11 bases of the junction left unmatched.

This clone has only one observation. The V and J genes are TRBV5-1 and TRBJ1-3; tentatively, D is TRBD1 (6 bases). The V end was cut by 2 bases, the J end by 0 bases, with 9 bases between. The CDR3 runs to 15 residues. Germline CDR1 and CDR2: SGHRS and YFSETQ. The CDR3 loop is CASSFSTGSGNTIYF. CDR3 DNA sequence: TGCGCCAGCAGCTTTTCGACAGGCTCTGGAAACACCATATATTTT.

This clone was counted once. The DNA of the CDR3 is TGTGCCAGCAGCTTCCGAGACTACACCTTC. This sequence encodes CASSFRDYTF. The chain employs TRBV5-8 and TRBJ1-2; D is undetermined. Trimming removed 2 bases at V and 10 bases at J, with 6 bases between. Germline CDR1 is SGHTS and CDR2 is YDEGEE. This CDR3 spans 10 amino acids.

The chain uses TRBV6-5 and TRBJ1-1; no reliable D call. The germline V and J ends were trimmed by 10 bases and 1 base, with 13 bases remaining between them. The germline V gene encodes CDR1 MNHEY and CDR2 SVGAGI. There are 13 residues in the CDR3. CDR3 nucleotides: TGTGCCAACAGCCCACAACGGAACACTGAAGCTTTCTTT. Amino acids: CANSPQRNTEAFF.

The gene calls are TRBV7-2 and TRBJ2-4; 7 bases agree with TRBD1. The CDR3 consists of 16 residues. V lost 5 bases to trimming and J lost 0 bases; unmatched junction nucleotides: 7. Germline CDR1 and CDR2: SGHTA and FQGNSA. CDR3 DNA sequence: TGTGCCAGCAGCCCCCGGACAGGATTAGCCAAAAACATTCAGTACTTC. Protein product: CASSPRTGLAKNIQYF.

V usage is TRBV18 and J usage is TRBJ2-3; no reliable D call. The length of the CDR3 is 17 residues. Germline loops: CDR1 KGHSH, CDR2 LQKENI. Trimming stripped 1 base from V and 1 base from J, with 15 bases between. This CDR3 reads CASSPLRKAVGTDTQYF. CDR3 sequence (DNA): TGTGCCAGCTCACCACTGCGTAAGGCGGTTGGCACAGATACGCAGTATTTT.

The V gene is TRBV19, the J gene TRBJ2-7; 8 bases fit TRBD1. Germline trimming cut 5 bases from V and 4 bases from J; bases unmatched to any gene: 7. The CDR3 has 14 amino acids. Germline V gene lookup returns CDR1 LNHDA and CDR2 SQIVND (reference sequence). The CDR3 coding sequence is TGTGCCAGTAGTTCCGGACGACAGGGGTACGAGCAGTACTTC. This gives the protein CASSSGRQGYEQYF.

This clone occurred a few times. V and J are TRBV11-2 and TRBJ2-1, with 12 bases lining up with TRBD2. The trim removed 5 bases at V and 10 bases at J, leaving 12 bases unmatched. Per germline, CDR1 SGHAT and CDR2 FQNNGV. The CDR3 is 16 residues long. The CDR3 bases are TGTGCCAGCAGCGACCAGACTAGCGGGAGTAGAGGAGAGCAGTTCTTC. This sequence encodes CASSDQTSGSRGEQFF.

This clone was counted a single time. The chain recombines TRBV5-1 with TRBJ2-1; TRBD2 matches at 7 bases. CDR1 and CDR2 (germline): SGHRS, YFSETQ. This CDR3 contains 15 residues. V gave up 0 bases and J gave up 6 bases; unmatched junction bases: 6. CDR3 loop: CASSLVSGPANEQFF. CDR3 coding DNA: TGCGCCAGCAGCTTGGTTAGCGGGCCAGCCAATGAGCAGTTCTTC.

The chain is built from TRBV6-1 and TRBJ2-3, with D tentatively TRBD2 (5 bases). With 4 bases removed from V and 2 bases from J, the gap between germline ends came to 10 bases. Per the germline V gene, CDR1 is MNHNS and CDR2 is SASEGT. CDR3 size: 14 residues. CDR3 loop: CASSAPGFTDTQYF. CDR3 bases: TGTGCCAGCAGTGCCCCGGGATTCACAGATACGCAGTATTTT.

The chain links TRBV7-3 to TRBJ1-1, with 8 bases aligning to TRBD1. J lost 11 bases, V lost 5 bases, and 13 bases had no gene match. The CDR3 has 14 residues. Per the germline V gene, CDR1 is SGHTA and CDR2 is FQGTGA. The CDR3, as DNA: TGTGCCAGCAGCCGTCAGGGACAGGCCACGTCGGCTTTCTTT. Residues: CASSRQGQATSAFF. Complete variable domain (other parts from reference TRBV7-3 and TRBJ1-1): GAGVSQTPSNKVTEKGKYVELRCDPISGHTALYWYRQSLGQGPEFLIYFQGTGAADDSGLPNDRFFAVRPEGSVSTLKIQRTERGDSAVYLCASSRQGQATSAFFGQGTRLTVV.

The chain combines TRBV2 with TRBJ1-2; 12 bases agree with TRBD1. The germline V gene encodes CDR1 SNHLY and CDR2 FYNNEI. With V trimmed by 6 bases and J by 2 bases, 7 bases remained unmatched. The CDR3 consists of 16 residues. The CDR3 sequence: CASRAGTGGLNYGYTF. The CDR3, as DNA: TGTGCCAGCAGAGCCGGGACAGGGGGCCTCAACTATGGCTACACCTTC.

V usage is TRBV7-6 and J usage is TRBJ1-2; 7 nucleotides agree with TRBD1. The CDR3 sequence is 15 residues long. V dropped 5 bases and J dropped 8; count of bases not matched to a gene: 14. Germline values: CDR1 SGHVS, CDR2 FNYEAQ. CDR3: CASSSWDSGSAGYTF. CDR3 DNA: TGTGCCAGCAGCAGCTGGGACAGCGGGTCTGCAGGCTACACCTTC.